A selection of T cell receptor beta chains follows, all from one sample in a study of blood T cell repertoires in COVID-19. The protocol was immunoSEQ multiplex PCR, while the TCRdb copy is restricted to in-frame clones and leaves out a portion. The table shows around 100,000 clones, with 75% to 90% occurring only once. Sample: peripheral blood. The receptors here all came from a human donor in a cohort sampled during active COVID-19. CDR3s include the opening cysteine and the closing phenylalanine or tryptophan. Fields, in order: J gene, clone size, V gene, D gene, CDR3 protein, CDR3 DNA. The D gene is left open where the match is weak. Part of the rows lack a size; the others show once, few, many or a class for expanded clones.

>TRBJ1-6|NA|TRBV6-6|TRBD1
CASRGQGSIGALHF
TGTGCCAGCAGAGGACAGGGCTCAATTGGGGCCCTCCACTTT
>TRBJ2-7|NA|TRBV19|NA
CASSIGTLTYEQYF
TGTGCCAGTAGTATTGGGACACTAACCTACGAGCAGTACTTC
>TRBJ2-7|NA|TRBV7-6|TRBD2
CASSSPLLAGEQYF
TGTGCCAGCAGTTCACCCCTGCTAGCGGGGGAGCAGTACTTC
>TRBJ2-7|NA|TRBV9|NA
CASSVAPRAYEQYF
TGTGCCAGCAGCGTAGCCCCTCGCGCCTACGAGCAGTACTTC
>TRBJ1-6|NA|TRBV18|TRBD1
CASSPGIGQGGSPLHF
TGTGCCAGCTCCCCAGGGATCGGACAGGGCGGTTCACCCCTCCACTTT
>TRBJ2-7|NA|TRBV6-5|NA
CASPGQSSYEQYF
TGTGCCAGTCCAGGGCAGAGCTCCTACGAGCAGTACTTC
>TRBJ2-3|NA|TRBV9|NA
CASSVGGTNTDTQYF
TGTGCCAGCAGCGTAGGAGGCACCAACACAGATACGCAGTATTTT
>TRBJ2-7|once|TRBV11-1|TRBD1
CASSLRQGGYEQYF
TGTGCCAGCAGCCTACGACAGGGGGGCTACGAGCAGTACTTC
>TRBJ2-7|NA|TRBV6-2/TRBV6-3|TRBD2
CASSYSLAGGREQYF
TGTGCCAGCAGTTACTCTCTAGCGGGGGGCCGGGAGCAGTACTTC
>TRBJ2-1|NA|TRBV4-2|TRBD1
CASSQGDRESYNEQFF
TGTGCCAGCAGCCAGGGCGACAGGGAGTCTTACAATGAGCAGTTCTTC
>TRBJ2-5|NA|TRBV12-3/TRBV12-4|NA
CASSLTPRTEWYF
TGTGCCAGCAGTTTAACCCCTCGGACAGAGTGGTACTTC
>TRBJ2-7|once|TRBV6-2/TRBV6-3|TRBD2
CASSYRLAGANSYEQYF
TGTGCCAGCAGTTACAGACTAGCGGGGGCCAATTCCTACGAGCAGTACTTC
>TRBJ2-7|NA|TRBV19|TRBD1
CASSRDSFYEQYF
TGTGCCAGTAGTAGGGACAGCTTCTACGAGCAGTACTTC
>TRBJ2-3|NA|TRBV6-4|NA
CASSDSWGPADTQYF
TGTGCCAGCAGTGACTCCTGGGGGCCCGCAGATACGCAGTATTTT
>TRBJ1-5|NA|TRBV9|NA
CASGGQNQPQHF
TGTGCCAGCGGCGGGCAAAATCAGCCCCAGCATTTT
>TRBJ2-1|few|TRBV2|NA
CASSGASISYNEQFF
TGTGCCAGCAGTGGGGCTAGCATCTCCTACAATGAGCAGTTCTTC
>TRBJ1-3|once|TRBV5-6|NA
CASSLGRRGYGNTIYF
TGTGCCAGCAGCTTGGGCCGCAGAGGCTATGGAAACACCATATATTTT
>TRBJ2-1|NA|TRBV5-1|NA
CASSLGGANEQFF
TGCGCCAGCAGCTTGGGTGGGGCCAATGAGCAGTTCTTC
>TRBJ2-1|NA|TRBV5-1|NA
CASSLYRVVGNSDEQFF
TGCGCCAGCAGCTTGTACAGGGTGGTTGGCAATTCGGATGAGCAGTTCTTC
>TRBJ2-5|NA|TRBV27|TRBD2
CASSPSSGGGQETQYF
TGTGCCAGCAGCCCATCTAGCGGGGGGGGGCAAGAGACCCAGTACTTC
>TRBJ2-5|NA|TRBV2|TRBD1
CASSRQGEETQYF
TGTGCCAGCAGTAGACAGGGAGAAGAGACCCAGTACTTC